Below, 2 T cell receptor beta chains from the same sample are listed, as sequenced in a study of molecular identifiers for immune sequencing clone quantification. TCRdb passed the PCR reads through MiXCR, listing each CDR3 protein once. Of under 350,000 distinct CDR3 sequences in the sample, under 25% were seen once. Sequencing input: naive CD8+ T cells from blood, with Jurkat cell RNA spiked in. Subset of the sample: FACS-sorted CD8+CD4-CCR7+CD45RA+ naive T cells. The receptors shown here come from a human donor in good health. Some libraries in this study had Jurkat cell RNA spiked in.

For this clonotype: A much larger clone sits a single nucleotide away, making a read error possible. CDR3: CASSPRQGTTEAFF. CDR3 DNA sequence: TGTGCCAGCAGTCCAAGACAGGGTACCACTGAAGCTTTCTTT. This chain joins TRBV28 and TRBJ1-1, with TRBD1 identical over 7 bases. The CDR3 has 14 residues. Germline V lookup: CDR1 MDHEN, CDR2 SYDVKM. V shed 5 bases and J 4 bases; nucleotides not matched to a gene: 7.

V gene TRBV9 combines with J gene TRBJ1-1, with 8 bases identical to TRBD1. CDR3 length: 14 amino acids. Germline V gene sequence: CDR1 SGDLS, CDR2 YYNGEE. The junction had 6 bases not matched to a gene; V was cut back by 6 bases and J by 2 bases. The CDR3 sequence: CASTWGQANTEAFF. CDR3 DNA sequence: TGTGCCAGCACATGGGGACAGGCAAACACTGAAGCTTTCTTT.